The rows below give T cell receptor beta chains drawn from one sample of a study of regulatory and conventional T cells in RAG deficiency. Here immunoSEQ multiplex PCR was the method, and the copy in TCRdb shows in-frame clones only, minus some. The sample lists some 31,000 clones, roughly 96% occurring once. This sample also appeared in a second study, on regulatory T cells.

The sample taken for sequencing was CD25- CD4+ T cells sorted from blood. Every receptor here comes from a human donor in good health. CDR3s include the opening cysteine and the closing phenylalanine or tryptophan. Each record gives: D gene, clone size, V gene, J gene, CDR3 protein, CDR3 DNA. A D gene is named only where the DNA matches it firmly. Rows may omit the clone size; those that give it use once, few, many or a size class.

TRBD2	NA	TRBV5-6	TRBJ2-5	CASSLELAKTQETQYF	TGTGCCAGTAGCTTGGAACTAGCGAAAACCCAAGAGACCCAGTACTTC
NA	NA	TRBV5-4	TRBJ1-1	CASSLAGAGVNTEAFF	TGTGCCAGCAGCTTGGCCGGGGCAGGGGTGAACACTGAAGCTTTCTTT
TRBD1	NA	TRBV7-9	TRBJ1-4	CASSLGGNRGHEKLFF	TGTGCCAGCAGCTTAGGTGGGAACAGGGGGCATGAAAAACTGTTTTTT
NA	NA	TRBV6-5	TRBJ1-2	CASSRGYGRGYGYTF	TGTGCCAGCAGCCGCGGTTATGGACGGGGCTATGGCTACACCTTC
NA	NA	TRBV27	TRBJ2-7	CASIGGGGRSYEQYF	TGTGCCAGCATTGGGGGGGGCGGCCGCTCCTACGAGCAGTACTTC
TRBD2	NA	TRBV7-3	TRBJ2-5	CASSLGGGAQETQYF	TGTGCCAGCAGTCTGGGCGGGGGGGCCCAAGAGACCCAGTACTTC
NA	NA	TRBV5-1	TRBJ1-6	CASQERWGVESPLHF	TGCGCCAGCCAAGAAAGGTGGGGGGTCGAGTCACCCCTCCACTTT
NA	NA	TRBV11-3	TRBJ2-5	CASRRGGVIGETQYF	TGTGCCAGCAGGCGGGGCGGGGTAATCGGGGAGACCCAGTACTTC
NA	NA	TRBV6-1	TRBJ1-4	CASSERRRLSEKLFF	TGTGCCAGCAGTGAAAGGAGGAGGTTGAGTGAAAAACTGTTTTTT
NA	NA	TRBV5-5	TRBJ1-2	CASSFGVFGDYGYTF	TGTGCCAGCAGCTTCGGGGTCTTTGGAGACTATGGCTACACCTTC
TRBD1	NA	TRBV9	TRBJ2-7	CASSVGQGGYEQYF	TGTGCCAGCAGCGTGGGACAGGGTGGTTACGAGCAGTACTTC
NA	NA	TRBV4-2	TRBJ2-4	CASSQASGDPAKNIQYF	TGTGCCAGCAGCCAAGCCAGCGGCGACCCGGCCAAAAACATTCAGTACTTC
NA	NA	TRBV4-1	TRBJ2-4	CASSQPPDSLAKNIQYF	TGCGCCAGCAGCCAACCTCCGGACAGTTTAGCCAAAAACATTCAGTACTTC
NA	once	TRBV9	TRBJ1-2	CASRTLAWGYTF	TGTGCCAGCAGAACCCTGGCTTGGGGCTACACCTTC
NA	NA	TRBV4-1	TRBJ2-3	CASSQVVRHPPDTQYF	TGCGCCAGCAGCCAAGTAGTCCGCCACCCTCCAGATACGCAGTATTTT
NA	NA	TRBV7-3	TRBJ2-1	CASSEAATYNEQFF	TGTGCCAGCAGCGAGGCAGCCACCTACAATGAGCAGTTCTTC
TRBD1	NA	TRBV5-1	TRBJ1-2	CASSPDRDLYGYTF	TGCGCCAGCAGCCCGGACAGGGATCTCTATGGCTACACCTTC
NA	NA	TRBV5-1	TRBJ1-3	CASSLAGFPGNTIYF	TGCGCCAGCAGCTTGGCGGGGTTTCCTGGAAACACCATATATTTT
NA	NA	TRBV11-2	TRBJ1-1	CASSLERGTEAFF	TGTGCCAGCAGCTTAGAGAGAGGAACTGAAGCTTTCTTT
NA	NA	TRBV5-8	TRBJ1-1	CASSLGTGTMNTEAFF	TGTGCCAGCAGCTTGGGTACCGGGACAATGAACACTGAAGCTTTCTTT
NA	NA	TRBV21-1	TRBJ1-6	CAGPEPYTSSPLHF	TGTGCCGGGCCTGAACCCTATACGAGTTCACCCCTCCACTTT
NA	NA	TRBV19	TRBJ2-5	CASSLSPGNQETQYF	TGTGCCAGTAGTCTTTCCCCAGGGAACCAAGAGACCCAGTACTTC
TRBD2	NA	TRBV13	TRBJ2-3	CASSFWPGGSTDTQYF	TGTGCCAGCAGCTTTTGGCCGGGGGGTAGCACAGATACGCAGTATTTT
TRBD2	NA	TRBV4-1	TRBJ2-3	CASSHPGGGTDTQYF	TGCGCCAGCAGCCATCCCGGGGGGGGCACAGATACGCAGTATTTT
NA	NA	TRBV27	TRBJ2-6	CASRESGANVLTF	TGTGCCAGCAGAGAGTCTGGGGCCAACGTCCTGACTTTC
TRBD2	NA	TRBV5-4	TRBJ2-1	CASRLSSGGMSSYNEQFF	TGTGCCAGCAGGCTGTCTAGCGGGGGGATGAGCTCCTACAATGAGCAGTTCTTC
NA	NA	TRBV6-6	TRBJ1-1	CASSYVQGDTEAFF	TGTGCCAGCAGTTACGTCCAAGGGGACACTGAAGCTTTCTTT
TRBD1	NA	TRBV5-1	TRBJ1-3	CASSRGDSRSGNTIYF	TGCGCCAGCAGCAGAGGGGACAGCCGCTCTGGAAACACCATATATTTT
NA	NA	TRBV6-5	TRBJ1-3	CASSLGNTIYF	TGTGCCAGCAGTCTAGGAAACACCATATATTTT